This T cell receptor beta chain was recorded in a study of radiotherapy plus CTLA-4 blockade in lung cancer. Background on the study: Objective response rate was around 20%; disease control rate, around 33%. General observations from the study: Early clonal dynamics of blood T cells, together with interferon-beta, were reported as the best response predictor. Clones of tumor-derived TCRs expanded in blood after radiotherapy plus ipilimumab.

Focal radiation and CTLA-4 blockade (ipilimumab) were tested in chemo-refractory metastatic non-small-cell lung cancer patients. V was pared by 11 bases and J by 5 bases, with 9 bases between. CDR3 length equals 11 residues. Germline assignment: CDR1 SEHNR and CDR2 FQNEAQ (reference sequence). The repertoire was sequenced with immunoSEQ multiplex PCR; TCRdb's copy has only in-frame clones and lacks some. Of some 60,000 clones listed, 65% to 80% are singletons. On this clone: Its matching antigen is unknown.

The clonotype comes from a human donor with non-small cell lung cancer who had a complete response to radiotherapy plus ipilimumab. The chain has TRBV7-9 and TRBJ2-2; D gene uncertain. The specimen comprised peripheral blood, sampled from a patient treated with radiotherapy plus ipilimumab. The CDR3 region has the DNA TGTGCCTCACAGCTTACCGGGGAGCTGTTTTTT. Its protein is CASQLTGELFF.